Presented here are 26 T cell receptor beta chains from one specimen sequenced in a study of regulatory T cells in long-lasting Graves disease. Regarding time point: persistent/refractory GD, antithyroid drugs over 5 years with positive TRAb. Extracted RNA from PBMCs served as the source of the TCR library. Construction of the TCR beta libraries employed iRepertoire HTBI primers in conjunction with Arm-PCR of CDR3 regions. In TCRdb, the multiplex PCR reads were re-called with MiXCR into one record per CDR3 protein. The table includes 400,000 to 500,000 distinct CDR3 sequences, over 20% detected once. Source: peripheral blood mononuclear cells (PBMCs), taken when the disease was refractory, from a patient treated with antithyroid drugs. The receptor set was obtained from a female donor with Graves disease.

This clonotype has more than one count but fewer than ten. V is TRBV11-3 and J is TRBJ2-2, with 7 bases that match TRBD2. With 7 bases clipped from V and 4 bases from J, the junction kept 12 bases outside the gene matches. The length of the CDR3 is 16 residues. Germline V gene sequence: CDR1 SGHNT, CDR2 YENEEA. CDR3 bases: TGTGCCAGCAAGAAAGGTGGGCGGGAGAGCACCGGGGAGCTGTTTTTT. Amino acid sequence: CASKKGGRESTGELFF.

This rearrangement joins TRBV11-3 to TRBJ2-3; D not resolved. The V gene's germline CDR1 is SGHNT and CDR2 YENEEA. V lost 1 base and J 5 bases, leaving 10 bases between the germline ends. CDR3 length: 14 amino acids. Here the CDR3 reads CASSLGSMGDTQYF. The DNA of the CDR3 is TGTGCCAGCAGCTTAGGGTCGATGGGAGATACGCAGTATTTT.

This clonotype has a count of ten or more. V gene TRBV19 combines with J gene TRBJ1-2; D may be TRBD1 (5 bases). Trimming cost V 7 bases and J 3 bases, with 18 bases left between them. Germline lookup yields CDR1 LNHDA and CDR2 SQIVND (reference sequence). The CDR3 consists of 15 residues. CDR3 region: CASTIGLGRYYGYTF. CDR3 nucleotides: TGTGCCAGTACCATCGGGCTGGGGCGATACTATGGCTACACCTTC. The variable domain in full, with the rest retrieved from reference TRBV19 and TRBJ1-2, is DGGITQSPKYLFRKEGQNVTLSCEQNLNHDAMYWYRQDPGQGLRLIYYSQIVNDFQKGDIAEGYSVSREKKESFPLTVTSAQKNPTAFYLCASTIGLGRYYGYTFGSGTRLTVV.

This clonotype was counted at least ten times. The V gene is TRBV9, the J gene TRBJ2-5, with 14 bases fitting TRBD2. V shed 0 bases and J 2 bases; nucleotides not matched to a gene: 3. From germline, CDR1 is SGDLS and CDR2 YYNGEE. The CDR3 runs 17 residues. CDR3 bases: TGTGCCAGCAGCGTAGGACTAGCGGGAGGGAAGCAAGAGACCCAGTACTTC. Protein product: CASSVGLAGGKQETQYF.

The rearrangement uses TRBV9 and TRBJ2-7; 7 bases fit TRBD1. This CDR3 has 13 amino acids. Germline CDR1 reads SGDLS; CDR2 reads YYNGEE. With V trimmed by 0 bases and J by 5 bases, 2 bases remained unmatched. This CDR3 reads CASSVDRGDEQYF. The CDR3 DNA reads as TGTGCCAGCAGCGTAGACAGGGGAGACGAGCAGTACTTC.

Comment on this clonotype: With a much larger clone just one base away, this may be a read error. The chain links TRBV9 to TRBJ2-5; 9 nucleotides align to TRBD1. This CDR3 has 15 residues. In germline, CDR1 is SGDLS, CDR2 YYNGEE. CDR3 amino acids: CASGVEGQGVKTQYF. The CDR3 DNA sequence: TGTGCCAGCGGCGTAGAGGGACAGGGTGTGAAGACCCAGTACTTC.

Ten or more counts support this clonotype. The chain recombines TRBV15 with TRBJ1-5; a weak D match, TRBD1 (5 bases). Trimming cost V 8 bases and J 4 bases, with 12 bases left between them. CDR1 and CDR2 from the germline V gene are LNHNV and YYDKDF (reference sequence). The CDR3 runs 13 residues. CDR3 protein: CATSRGGNQPQHF. The DNA of the CDR3 is TGTGCCACCTCGAGGGGAGGGAATCAGCCCCAGCATTTT.

This clonotype was detected a few times. With a much larger clone just one base away, this may be a read error. The J gene is TRBJ1-2, the V gene TRBV28; a weak D match, TRBD1 (5 bases). CDR1 is MDHEN, CDR2 SYDVKM, per germline. The CDR3 consists of 13 residues. In DNA form, the CDR3 reads TGTGCCAGCAGCCAGTCTTCAGGGACTGGCTACGCCTTC. Translation gives CASSQSSGTGYAF.

A word on this clonotype: This may come from a read error, since a much larger clone is one base off. CDR3 nucleotides: TGTGCCAGCAGTGAAGGATTCGATACTGAAGCTTTCTTT. Protein product: CASSEGFDTEAFF. The chain recombines TRBV6-2 or TRBV6-3 with TRBJ1-1; D ambiguous. The CDR3 loop spans 13 amino acids. Germline V gene data show CDR1 as MNHEY and CDR2 as SVGEGT. Trimming pared 5 bases from V and 5 bases from J, leaving 12 bases between.

About this clonotype: A clone one base away is much larger, so this may be a read error. The CDR3 region has the DNA TGCGGCGTTGTGGGACAGGGGGCGGCGGGGGCCAACGTCCTGACTTTC. As protein: CGVVGQGAAGANVLTF. This chain links TRBV29-1 with TRBJ2-6, with TRBD1 identical over 12 bases. There are 16 residues in the CDR3. The germline V gene has CDR1 SQVTM and CDR2 ANQGSEA.

This clonotype showed up many times. The chain joins TRBV12-3 or TRBV12-4 to TRBJ1-1; D possibly corresponds to TRBD1 (6 bases). The CDR3 is made up of 14 amino acids. Between the trimmed V and J ends, which lost 3 bases and 1 base, there was a span of 9 bases. CDR3 nucleotide sequence: TGTGCCAGCAGTTTGTCGACAGGGAACACTGAAGCTTTCTTT. It codes for CASSLSTGNTEAFF.

This clonotype was detected ten times or more. Here the CDR3 reads CASSLIHRETQYF. As DNA, the CDR3 is TGTGCCAGCAGCTTAATACACAGGGAGACCCAGTACTTC. The rearrangement uses TRBV11-2 and TRBJ2-5; TRBD1 might be the D (5 bases). Germline V CDR1 and CDR2: SGHAT, FQNNGV. The length of the CDR3 is 13 residues. V gave up 2 bases and J gave up 5 bases, with 9 bases separating them.

A few counts support this clonotype. The chain joins TRBV5-1 to TRBJ1-1; unclear D gene. Trimming left V 0 bases short and J 0 bases short, with 12 bases between. This CDR3 has 16 amino acids. The V gene's germline CDR1 is SGHRS and CDR2 YFSETQ. The CDR3 DNA reads TGCGCCAGCAGCTTGGGTTTAGACAACATGAACACTGAAGCTTTCTTT. Encoded protein: CASSLGLDNMNTEAFF.

There are a few counts of this clonotype. The rearrangement links TRBV20-1 to TRBJ1-3; D is unclear. Trimming shortened V by 3 bases and J by 4 bases, and 16 bases separated the two germline ends. This CDR3 contains 15 residues. The germline V gene encodes CDR1 DFQATT and CDR2 SNEGSKA (reference sequence). Here the CDR3 reads CSARPPGVAGNTIYF. Written as DNA, the CDR3 is TGCAGTGCTAGGCCCCCTGGGGTAGCGGGAAACACCATATATTTT.

The gene calls are TRBV6-2 or TRBV6-3 and TRBJ2-1; possible D gene TRBD1, 6 bases. This CDR3 is 14 amino acids long. V shed 4 bases and J shed 5 bases, with 12 bases lying between them. Germline V lookup: CDR1 MNHEY, CDR2 SVGEGT. The CDR3 DNA sequence: TGTGCCAGCAGTTTTGCAGGGGACAACAATGAGCAGTTCTTC. This encodes CASSFAGDNNEQFF.

The V call is TRBV20-1, the J call TRBJ2-7; D is perhaps TRBD1 or TRBD2 (5 bases each). The CDR3 has 13 residues. V was trimmed by 3 bases and J by 2 bases, leaving 11 bases between them. The germline CDR1 and CDR2 sequences are DFQATT and SNEGSKA (reference sequence). CDR3 DNA sequence: TGCAGTGCTAGTAGGGGACCCACCTACGAGCAGTACTTC. This sequence encodes CSASRGPTYEQYF.

The gene calls are TRBV7-6 and TRBJ2-5, with D unresolved. The closer fit of TRBJ2-1 to the DNA end suggests the J call may be wrong. Germline assignment: CDR1 SGHVS and CDR2 FNYEAQ. The CDR3 extends over 13 amino acids. The CDR3 DNA reads TGTGCCAGCAGCTCGGATCTCCACAATGAGCAGTTCTTC. As protein: CASSSDLHNEQFF.

This clonotype has more than one count but fewer than ten. The rearrangement uses TRBV7-8 and TRBJ2-7, with D possibly TRBD2 on 5 matching bases. The CDR3 length is 14 residues. Looked up from germline, CDR1 is SGHVS and CDR2 is FQNEAQ. Trimming took 5 bases from V and 1 from J, leaving 12 bases between them. CDR3 coding DNA: TGTGCCAGCAGCGCCCGACTACAGTCCTACGAGCAGTACTTC. Translation: CASSARLQSYEQYF.

J is TRBJ2-7 and V is TRBV5-5; D unresolved. The CDR3 loop spans 14 amino acids. Germline values: CDR1 SGHKS, CDR2 YYEKEE (reference sequence). The V gene lost 4 bases and the J gene lost 2 bases, with 13 bases spanning the gap. CDR3 residues: CASSARHNTYEQYF. CDR3 DNA sequence: TGTGCCAGCAGCGCCCGGCACAACACCTACGAGCAGTACTTC.

This clonotype showed up many times. The chain has TRBV12-3 or TRBV12-4 and TRBJ1-6; no firm D call. The CDR3 sequence is 14 residues long. V was pared by 7 bases and J by 9 bases, with 16 bases between. The CDR3 DNA follows: TGTGCCAGCACCGGCGGGCAGCTGCTTTCACCCCTCCACTTT. This translates into CASTGGQLLSPLHF.

At least ten counts were recorded for this clonotype. The chain employs TRBV28 and TRBJ2-5, with D unclear. The CDR3 loop spans 13 amino acids. V was trimmed by 6 bases and J by 3 bases, leaving 11 bases between them. In germline, CDR1 is MDHEN, CDR2 SYDVKM. CDR3 coding DNA: TGTGCCAGCAGCCAGAATTTCGAAGAGACCCAGTACTTC. It translates to CASSQNFEETQYF.

This clonotype was found many times. J is TRBJ1-2 and V is TRBV2; D unresolved. Germline V gene data show CDR1 as SNHLY and CDR2 as FYNNEI. Trimming shortened V by 1 base and J by 4 bases, and 13 bases separated the two germline ends. CDR3 length equals 15 residues. In nucleotides, the CDR3 is TGTGCCAGCAGTGAAGGGCGAGAGCCAATCTATGGCTACACCTTC. Its translation is CASSEGREPIYGYTF.

This clonotype came up many times. This CDR3 fails to terminate in the conserved phenylalanine or tryptophan, so it likely reflects a read error. V and J are TRBV6-1 and TRBJ1-1; D unclear. The V gene lost 7 bases and the J gene lost 1 base, with 10 bases spanning the gap. CDR1 MNHNS and CDR2 SASEGT come from the germline V gene. The CDR3 totals 13 residues. CDR3 nucleotides: TGTGCCAGCAAGGTGACAAAGAACACTGAAGCTTTCCTT. Protein product: CASKVTKNTEAFL.

Comment on this clonotype: A junction boundary mismatches the germline segment, possibly from a read error. The chain carries TRBV5-5 and TRBJ2-2; 10 nucleotides agree with TRBD2. This CDR3 region has 16 residues. CDR1 is SGHKS, CDR2 YYEKEE, per germline (reference sequence). The CDR3 spells CASSLRLAGATGGLFF. CDR3 nucleotides: TGTGCCAGCAGCTTGCGGCTAGCGGGAGCGACCGGGGGGCTGTTTTTT.

This clonotype was observed many times. The chain uses TRBV10-3 and TRBJ1-5; no definite D call. Germline lookup yields CDR1 ENHRY and CDR2 SYGVKD. This CDR3 has 14 residues. V shed 4 bases and J shed 6 bases, with 13 bases lying between them. CDR3 loop: CAISGNSRIQPQHF. CDR3 in DNA: TGTGCCATCAGTGGTAATTCGAGGATTCAGCCCCAGCATTTT.

This clonotype was observed at least ten times. V and J are TRBV28 and TRBJ2-5; D call uncertain. The CDR3 consists of 19 residues. Germline V gives CDR1 MDHEN, CDR2 SYDVKM. V lost 5 bases to trimming and J lost 0 bases, with 25 bases between them. DNA for the CDR3: TGTGCCAGCAGTCCCTATTCCTCCGATGTGACCCTATACCAAGAGACCCAGTACTTC. Translated, it gives CASSPYSSDVTLYQETQYF.